This T cell receptor beta chain derives from a study of CXCR3-negative and CXCR3-positive naive CD8 T cells. Study conclusions and caveats: Relative to CXCR3-negative naive cells, CXCR3-positive naive cells had more hydrophobic TRB CDR3s. Memory CD8+ T cell repertoires were far less diverse than both naive subsets. Partial loss of CXCR3 expression followed cryopreservation; most assays used fresh PBMCs.

Identification of naive CD8+ T cells rested on CD45RO-CCR7+CD27+CD95- status. Note on this clonotype: As yet, its antigen is unknown.

Carrying UMI labels, the TRB cDNA libraries were prepared through 5' RACE. TCRdb re-called the 5' RACE reads and gives one entry per CDR3 protein, without DNA. This specimen shows 100,000 to 150,000 distinct CDR3 sequences; the ten leading clones hold 0.45% to 0.55%. The CDR3 contains 13 residues. Sequenced: naive CXCR3- CD8+ T cells from blood. Subset described: CD45RO-CCR7+CD27+CD95- naive CD8+ T cells lacking CXCR3 (TNR3-). V and J are TRBV12-3 or TRBV12-4 and TRBJ2-4. This clonotype was obtained from a human donor in good health. Some clones in this sample may be carry-over from other donors' samples. The CDR3 loop is CASSLSTKNIQYF.